Each of the 24 T cell receptor beta chains below was sequenced from the same sample in a study of blood T cells in healthy people across ages. PCR was performed a second time for roughly 7 to 11 cycles using a sample-barcoded 5' primer and a J-beta primer mix. One entry per CDR3 protein results from TCRdb running MiXCR on the 5' RACE reads. Counted here are 1.5 million to 2 million distinct CDR3 sequences, 28% occurring once; the ten biggest clones make up roughly 8%. Sample: blood. The source of these receptors is a woman between 25 and 40 years old in good health.

This clonotype was seen at least ten times. V and J are TRBV10-3 and TRBJ2-7, with D possibly being TRBD2 (5 bases). Germline V gene sequence: CDR1 ENHRY, CDR2 SYGVKD. Trimming pared 6 bases from V and 5 bases from J, leaving 11 bases between. The CDR3 runs to 12 residues. CDR3 loop: CAISRDSNEQYF. CDR3 nucleotides: TGTGCCATCAGCCGGGATTCAAACGAGCAGTACTTC.

This clonotype was seen a handful of times. The rearrangement uses TRBV3-1 and TRBJ2-1; D may be TRBD1 (5 bases). Germline V gene sequence: CDR1 LGHDT, CDR2 YNNKEL (reference sequence). This CDR3 region has 15 residues. Trimming left V 0 bases short and J 3 bases short, with 9 bases between. CDR3: CASSQDQRGYNEQFF. The CDR3 nucleotides are TGTGCCAGCAGCCAAGATCAAAGGGGCTACAATGAGCAGTTCTTC.

This clonotype was seen only a few times. This chain connects TRBV20-1 to TRBJ1-1, with D maybe TRBD1 (6 bases). The germline V gene encodes CDR1 DFQATT and CDR2 SNEGSKA (reference sequence). Trimming cost V 0 bases and J 1 base, with 18 bases left between them. This CDR3 is built from 17 residues. CDR3 bases: TGCAGTGCTAGAGATCCCTCGGCAGGGGTTAGGAACACTGAAGCTTTCTTT. Translating gives CSARDPSAGVRNTEAFF.

The sample holds many counts of this clonotype. This chain uses TRBV7-9 with TRBJ2-3; 11 bases map to TRBD1. The CDR3 runs to 18 residues. Germline V CDR1 and CDR2: SEHNR, FQNEAQ (reference sequence). V was pared by 5 bases and J by 0 bases, with 10 bases of the junction left unmatched. CDR3 bases: TGTGCCAGCAGCCCGGGACAGGGGGATTCCTCTAGCACAGATACGCAGTATTTT. Its translation: CASSPGQGDSSSTDTQYF.

This CDR3 reads CASSQGAGKKGEHYF. The DNA of the CDR3 is TGTGCCAGCAGCCAAGGGGCGGGGAAAAAGGGCGAGCACTACTTC. This rearrangement joins TRBV4-2 to TRBJ2-4; maybe TRBD2 (6 bases). This CDR3 has 15 amino acids. Per germline, CDR1 LGHNA and CDR2 YNFKEQ. The ends were cut back, 1 base at V and 16 bases at J, with 23 bases in the middle.

This clonotype was seen repeatedly, ten times or more. The gene calls are TRBV12-3 or TRBV12-4 and TRBJ2-1, with 11 bases aligning to TRBD2. The ends lost 6 bases at V and 3 bases at J; junction bases unmatched: 4. This CDR3 contains 15 residues. The CDR3 nucleotides read TGTGCCAGCAGGACGACTAGCGGGGACTACAATGAGCAGTTCTTC. This sequence encodes CASRTTSGDYNEQFF.

This rearrangement joins TRBV12-3 or TRBV12-4 to TRBJ2-3; perhaps D is TRBD1 or TRBD2 (7 bases each). Trimming left V 7 bases short and J 4 bases short, with 15 bases between. The CDR3 length is 14 residues. For the CDR3, the DNA is TGTGCCAGCACTCCAGGGGGGGGAGCAGATACGCAGTATTTT. This sequence encodes CASTPGGGADTQYF.

This clonotype was counted at least ten times. The J gene is TRBJ1-5, the V gene TRBV5-1, with D hard to call. The CDR3 contains 13 residues. Germline V lookup: CDR1 SGHRS, CDR2 YFSETQ. V was shortened by 0 bases and J by 4 bases, with 5 bases between the two germline ends. CDR3 sequence (DNA): TGCGCCAGCAGCTTGGAGCCGAATCAGCCCCAGCATTTT. This encodes CASSLEPNQPQHF.

This clonotype was detected only a few times. The rearrangement links TRBV6-5 to TRBJ2-1; TRBD1 or TRBD2 may be the D gene (5 bases each). The CDR3 runs 14 residues. V lost 8 bases and J 6 bases, leaving 17 bases between the germline ends. The germline V gene has CDR1 MNHEY and CDR2 SVGAGI. The CDR3 DNA reads as TGTGCCAGCCAAGCCTGGGGGACGATCAATGAGCAGTTCTTC. It encodes CASQAWGTINEQFF.

This clonotype occurred a few times. The chain carries TRBV4-2 and TRBJ1-4; D unclear. V lost 0 bases to trimming and J lost 0 bases, with 5 bases between them. CDR1 and CDR2 from the germline V gene are LGHNA and YNFKEQ. The CDR3 sequence is 15 residues long. Here the CDR3 reads CASSQEDATNEKLFF. The CDR3 DNA sequence: TGTGCCAGCAGCCAAGAAGATGCAACTAATGAAAAACTGTTTTTT.

The chain links TRBV12-3 or TRBV12-4 to TRBJ2-3, with D possibly being TRBD2 (6 bases). The CDR3 has 13 residues. The germline V and J ends were trimmed by 6 bases and 14 bases, with 21 bases remaining between them. CDR3 loop: CASRMGSGLEGYF. CDR3 coding DNA: TGTGCCAGCAGGATGGGTAGCGGACTCGAGGGGTATTTT.

This clonotype was picked up many times. The chain links TRBV10-2 to TRBJ1-1, with D uncertain. Germline V gene lookup returns CDR1 WSHSY and CDR2 SAAADI. The CDR3 covers 12 residues. V was pared by 6 bases and J by 5 bases, with 10 bases between. CDR3 protein: CASRGVRTEAFF. Written as DNA, the CDR3 is TGCGCCAGCAGGGGAGTGCGGACTGAAGCTTTCTTT.

This rearrangement joins TRBV11-2 to TRBJ2-2; D remains ambiguous. V gave up 5 bases and J gave up 1 base, with 14 bases separating them. The CDR3 spans 16 residues. Germline V gene data show CDR1 as SGHAT and CDR2 as FQNNGV. CDR3 nucleotides: TGTGCCAGCAGCCCCCGGTCCGTCCGGAACACCGGGGAGCTGTTTTTT. It yields the protein CASSPRSVRNTGELFF.

Comment on this clonotype: A single base separates this from a much larger clone, so it may be a read error. This chain connects TRBV20-1 to TRBJ2-1; D uncertain. Trimming took off 2 bases at V and 0 bases at J, with 11 bases between the two ends. This CDR3 is built from 15 residues. Germline CDR1 is DFQATT and CDR2 is SNEGSKA (reference sequence). The CDR3 sequence: CSARNPTSSYNEQFF. The CDR3 region has the DNA TGCAGTGCTAGAAATCCCACGAGCTCCTACAATGAGCAGTTCTTC.

The chain employs TRBV20-1 and TRBJ1-1; 8 bases agree with TRBD1. Germline V gives CDR1 DFQATT, CDR2 SNEGSKA (reference sequence). This CDR3 is built from 14 residues. V lost 5 bases to trimming and J lost 7 bases; unmatched junction nucleotides: 12. The CDR3 sequence is CSAEVGQGAIEAFF. The CDR3 bases are TGCAGTGCTGAGGTCGGACAGGGAGCAATTGAAGCTTTCTTT.

Only a few counts were recorded for this clonotype. CDR3 in amino acids: CASSPAGLANNEQFF. For the CDR3, the DNA is TGTGCCAGCTCACCTGCGGGACTAGCGAACAATGAGCAGTTCTTC. J is TRBJ2-1 and V is TRBV18; 10 nucleotides align to TRBD2. The CDR3 runs to 15 residues. In germline, CDR1 is KGHSH, CDR2 LQKENI. The J segment lost 5 bases and the V segment lost 3 bases, leaving 4 bases of the junction unmatched.

The CDR3 bases are TGTGCCAGCAAGGTCGGGGGTGGAGAGACCCAGTACTTC. As protein: CASKVGGGETQYF. V usage is TRBV2 and J usage is TRBJ2-5, with TRBD2 as a possible D gene (6 bases). This CDR3 comprises 13 residues. Germline V gene data show CDR1 as SNHLY and CDR2 as FYNNEI. V dropped 7 bases and J dropped 4 bases, with 13 bases sitting between them.

This clonotype showed up many times. The V gene is TRBV5-4, the J gene TRBJ2-5, with 9 bases fitting TRBD1. Germline V lookup: CDR1 SGHNT, CDR2 YYREEE (reference sequence). CDR3 length: 15 amino acids. Germline trimming cut 7 bases from V and 3 bases from J; bases unmatched to any gene: 10. CDR3 coding DNA: TGTGCCAGCTCGGGGACACAGGGGGCAAAAGAGACCCAGTACTTC. Its protein product is CASSGTQGAKETQYF.

This clonotype came up a few times. The genes are TRBV6-2 or TRBV6-3 and TRBJ2-7, with 8 positions matching TRBD2. Germline V gene sequence: CDR1 MNHEY, CDR2 SVGEGT. Trimming cost V 5 bases and J 2 bases; bases outside gene matches: 8. The CDR3 sequence is 15 residues long. CDR3: CASSLREGVAYEQYF. The CDR3 bases are TGTGCCAGCAGTCTCCGGGAGGGGGTGGCCTACGAGCAGTACTTC.

This clonotype was detected a few times. One end of the junction is discordant with germline, which a read error may explain. The chain has TRBV7-4 and TRBJ2-3; 9 nucleotides match TRBD2. Germline assignment: CDR1 SGHVT and CDR2 SQSDAQ. There are 14 residues in the CDR3. The CDR3 protein is CASSSSGVHRYAVF. DNA of the CDR3: TGTGCCAGCAGCTCTAGCGGGGTGCACAGATACGCAGTATTT.

Concerning this clonotype itself: A much larger clone differs from this one at a single base, so this may be a read error. The V gene is TRBV6-2 or TRBV6-3, the J gene TRBJ2-4; D is uncertain. The germline V gene encodes CDR1 MNHEY and CDR2 SVGEGT. The CDR3 has 13 amino acids. The CDR3 protein is CASRYSAPGIQYF. The CDR3 coding sequence is TGTGCCAGCAGGTACTCAGCTCCGGGCATTCAGTACTTC.

The table lists this clonotype with a few counts. Here the CDR3 DNA reads TGTGCCAGCAGTTTAGGACTAGCTAGGGGTGAGACCCAGTACTTC. It translates to CASSLGLARGETQYF. The rearrangement joins TRBV12-3 or TRBV12-4 to TRBJ2-5; 7 bases match TRBD2. This CDR3 is 15 amino acids long. V shed 1 base and J 5 bases; nucleotides not matched to a gene: 7.

The chain joins TRBV20-1 to TRBJ1-1; no clear D gene. The germline V gene encodes CDR1 DFQATT and CDR2 SNEGSKA (reference sequence). This CDR3 is 13 amino acids long. Trimming cost V 3 bases and J 5 bases, with 13 bases left between them. CDR3 protein: CSASAAGGTEAFF. CDR3 DNA sequence: TGCAGTGCTAGCGCGGCAGGTGGGACTGAAGCTTTCTTT.

This chain connects TRBV5-1 to TRBJ2-3; D may match TRBD1 or TRBD2 (6 bases each). The CDR3 loop spans 14 amino acids. Trimming removed 4 bases at V and 2 bases at J, with 11 bases between. Germline CDR1 reads SGHRS; CDR2 reads YFSETQ. The CDR3 nucleotides read TGCGCCAGCAGCCCGGGGGCTGACACAGATACGCAGTATTTT. Translation: CASSPGADTDTQYF.